This T cell receptor (beta chain) was obtained from a study of blood T cell repertoires in COVID-19 (TCRdb year 2020). Study-wide context: The collaborator samples originated in the United States, Italy and Spain and spanned the acute and convalescent phases of COVID-19. Deeply sampled blood TCRbeta repertoires from subjects exposed to, actively infected with, or recovered from COVID-19 were included in the dataset. The sample metadata nearly always contained a de-identified subject ID, COVID-19 status, age in years and sex. Samples came from the ongoing ImmuneRACE study (first 160 participants) plus 1,254 subjects from 6 global collaborators. HLA class I and class II types, where available, came from metadata supplied by the sample provider rather than from assay-based typing. The material from the prospective study consisted of cDNA or gDNA derived from T cells, B-cell-depleted T cells, or PBMCs. The repertoires were released in a freely available public database meant as a resource for research on the immune response to SARS-CoV-2.

Comment on this clone: This receptor's antigen is unknown. Base qualities are not recorded, but no much larger clone differs from it by a single base.

TCRbeta CDR3 regions were amplified from genomic DNA using the immunoSEQ Assay, a bias-controlled multiplex PCR. Concerning the study's data processing: The number of nucleated cells in each sample was estimated from the amplification of reference gene primers within the assay. To quantify the absolute abundance of each unique TCRbeta CDR3 rearrangement, sequence reads were collapsed and filtered. Productive Simpson clonality was computed per sample as the square root of Simpson's diversity index over productive rearrangements. Not all clones reach the TCRdb copy of this immuneACCESS table, which keeps in-frame sequences only. Checked studies attribute under half of the gap to unresolved V genes and leave the rest unexplained. That table supplies the V and J calls and clone size; D and trimming were determined from the DNA. The sample contains around 120,000 clones, nearly 90% of them found a single time. Of the sample, more than 3% is held by the ten largest clones.

General conclusions and limits of the study: The amount of clinical and demographic metadata varied by source and participant and was provided uncurated.

In Seattle, one collaborating source enrolled patients while the infection was active and tracked those patients longitudinally over the course of disease. Whole blood was collected in K2EDTA tubes by collaborating institutions according to the institutions' own protocols. For TCRbeta analysis, collaborator samples were shipped as frozen whole blood, as isolated PBMCs, or as DNA extracted from either sample type. Including cysteine and phenylalanine, the CDR3 has 12 amino acids. The retained sequence is limited to the CDR3, 36 bases, with the frame set at the first base. V and J lose 5 bases and 2 bases, and a span of 6 bases separates them. From the germline V gene, CDR1 is SGHAT and CDR2 is FQNNGV.

The receptor was isolated from a woman aged 55-75 years with COVID-19, enrolled during active disease. The sequenced material came from peripheral blood. Recombination joined TRBV11-2 with TRBJ1-2; confidence is insufficient to name the D gene. The encoded CDR3 is CASSEGNYGYTF. Here is the DNA: TGTGCCAGCAGCGAGGGCAACTATGGCTACACCTTC.